What follows describes a single T cell receptor beta chain. The TCR beta repertoire was assessed by survey-level immunoSEQ sequencing. Here immunoSEQ multiplex PCR was the method, and the copy in TCRdb shows in-frame clones only, minus some. The sample lists some 48,000 clones; approximately 95% were seen once. V dropped 9 bases and J dropped 6 bases, with 34 bases sitting between them. The CDR3 sequence is 20 residues long. Germline V lookup: CDR1 KGHDR, CDR2 SFDVKD. This chain links TRBV24-1 with TRBJ2-2, with a possible D match to TRBD1 (6 bases). The TCR originated in a man between 35 and 55 years old with rheumatoid arthritis. The sample was PBMCs. The CDR3 sequence: CATSPGRRGPMTERSGELFF. Written as DNA, the CDR3 is TGTGCCACCTCCCCTGGTCGCAGGGGACCAATGACCGAACGATCCGGGGAGCTGTTTTTT.